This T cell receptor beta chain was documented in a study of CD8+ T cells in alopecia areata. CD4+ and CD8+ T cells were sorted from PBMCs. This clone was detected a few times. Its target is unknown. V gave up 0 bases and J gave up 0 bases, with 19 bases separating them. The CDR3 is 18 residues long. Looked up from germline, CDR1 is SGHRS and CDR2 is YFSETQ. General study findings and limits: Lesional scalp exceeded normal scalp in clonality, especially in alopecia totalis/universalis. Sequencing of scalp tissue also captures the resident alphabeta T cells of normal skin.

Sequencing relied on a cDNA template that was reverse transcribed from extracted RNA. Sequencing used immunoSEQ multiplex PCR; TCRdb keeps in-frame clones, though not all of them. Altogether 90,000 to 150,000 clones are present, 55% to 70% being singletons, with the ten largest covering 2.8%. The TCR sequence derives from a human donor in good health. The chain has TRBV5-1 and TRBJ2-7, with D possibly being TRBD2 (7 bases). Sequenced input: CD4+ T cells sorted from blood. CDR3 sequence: CASSLESAGASPSYEQYF. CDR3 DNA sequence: TGCGCCAGCAGCTTGGAAAGCGCGGGGGCCTCCCCCTCCTACGAGCAGTACTTC. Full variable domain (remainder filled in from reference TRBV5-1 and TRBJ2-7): KAGVTQTPRYLIKTRGQQVTLSCSPISGHRSVSWYQQTPGQGLQFLFEYFSETQRNKGNFPGRFSGRQFSNSRSEMNVSTLELGDSALYLCASSLESAGASPSYEQYFGPGTRLTVT.